What follows are 7 T cell receptor beta chains derived from one specimen sequenced in a study of cytomegalovirus exposure and HLA in healthy donors. It was with 60 Vbeta and 13 Jbeta primers that the PCR ran. Generated by immunoSEQ multiplex PCR, the TCRdb table keeps only in-frame clones and is missing some. The data show 200,000 or so clones, approximately 79% seen once. Material for sequencing was PBMCs. Source of these receptors: a man aged 35 to 55 in good health and CMV-seropositive.

The genes are TRBV11-3 and TRBJ2-1; possible D gene TRBD2, 6 bases. The ends were cut back, 5 bases at V and 7 bases at J, with 24 bases in the middle. CDR1 is SGHNT and CDR2 is YENEEA in the germline V gene. CDR3 length: 17 residues. For the CDR3, the DNA is TGTGCCAGCAGCGCCCAAAGAGGAGTGGGAGGAGGGAATGAGCAGTTCTTC. Amino acids: CASSAQRGVGGGNEQFF.

The V and J genes are TRBV6-5 and TRBJ2-1; 9 nucleotides agree with TRBD2. Germline CDR1 is MNHEY and CDR2 is SVGAGI. The V gene end was trimmed by 6 bases and the J gene end by 10 bases; junction bases not matched to a gene: 10. The CDR3 consists of 14 residues. CDR3 protein: CASSHGLARNEQFF. The CDR3 coding sequence is TGTGCCAGCAGCCACGGACTAGCGAGGAACGAGCAGTTCTTC.

Only a few counts were recorded for this clone. This chain uses TRBV6-5 with TRBJ2-7; 8 positions agree with TRBD1. V gave up 4 bases and J gave up 3 bases; unmatched junction bases: 5. Germline V gene sequence: CDR1 MNHEY, CDR2 SVGAGI. This CDR3 region has 14 residues. The CDR3 loop is CASSSGTGDYEQYF. CDR3 DNA: TGTGCCAGCAGTTCCGGGACAGGTGACTACGAGCAGTACTTC.

V usage is TRBV11-3 and J usage is TRBJ2-7; possibly TRBD2 for D (5 bases). V lost 3 bases and J 5 bases, leaving 14 bases between the germline ends. In germline, CDR1 is SGHNT, CDR2 YENEEA. The CDR3 is made up of 14 amino acids. The DNA for the CDR3 is TGTGCCAGCAGCTTCGGACGGACTTCTCACGAGCAGTACTTC. It is translated as CASSFGRTSHEQYF.

The chain recombines TRBV7-2 with TRBJ2-1, with 9 bases matching TRBD1. Trimming cost V 3 bases and J 6 bases; bases outside gene matches: 9. Per the germline V gene, CDR1 is SGHTA and CDR2 is FQGNSA. CDR3 length equals 16 residues. The CDR3 reads CASSLYIQGAGNEQFF. CDR3 nucleotide sequence: TGTGCCAGCAGCTTGTATATACAGGGGGCAGGCAATGAGCAGTTCTTC.

The V gene is TRBV27, the J gene TRBJ1-2; 9 positions match TRBD1. Germline V gene data show CDR1 as MNHEY and CDR2 as SMNVEV (reference sequence). Losses at the gene ends were 5 bases for V and 3 bases for J; bases not matched to a gene: 7. The CDR3 contains 15 residues. CDR3 nucleotide sequence: TGTGCCAGCAGTCCCCCCGGGACAGGGCACTATGGCTACACCTTC. Its translation: CASSPPGTGHYGYTF.

The chain is built from TRBV2 and TRBJ2-3; 8 nucleotides line up with TRBD2. This CDR3 spans 15 amino acids. V was clipped by 5 bases and J by 0 bases; unmatched bases: 4. The germline V gene encodes CDR1 SNHLY and CDR2 FYNNEI. The CDR3 protein is CASSPLAVSTDTQYF. CDR3 nucleotides: TGTGCCAGCAGTCCACTAGCGGTGAGCACAGATACGCAGTATTTT.